Reported below is one TCR beta chain. This CDR3 has 11 residues. V trimming: 6 bases; J trimming: 13 bases; junction bases outside the gene matches: 4. The sample originates from a study of CD8 T cells in Susac syndrome. With random hexamers, reverse transcription was performed on roughly 0.5 to 1 ug of RNA. MiXCR, run by TCRdb on the immunoSEQ multiplex PCR reads, gives a single entry per CDR3 protein. The table lists 210,000 or so distinct CDR3 sequences, over 90% of them singletons. The sequence came from a human donor with Susac syndrome. Specimen: CD4+ T cells from PBMCs. V is TRBV12-3 or TRBV12-4 and J is TRBJ1-5, with 9 bases lining up with TRBD1. CDR3 bases: TGTGCCAGCAGCCAGACAGGGGGACAGCATTTT. Encoded protein: CASSQTGGQHF.